Each of the 13 T cell receptor beta chains below was sequenced from the same sample in a study of control samples from healthy donors and cancer patients. TCRdb keeps only in-frame clones here, not all; method: immunoSEQ multiplex PCR. The sample holds more than 110,000 clones; around nine tenths are singletons and the top ten take roughly 10%. The sample comprised blood. These receptors all stem from a woman in her 30s in good health.

This clone was seen a single time. This chain links TRBV2 with TRBJ2-7; D possibly corresponds to TRBD1 (6 bases). Germline V CDR1 and CDR2: SNHLY, FYNNEI. This CDR3 has 14 residues. V was pared by 4 bases and J by 4 bases, with 14 bases between. The CDR3 DNA reads TGTGCCAGCAGTGGAGGCAGGGGACGTTACGAGCAGTACTTC. This translates into CASSGGRGRYEQYF.

This chain connects TRBV10-2 to TRBJ2-7; D may be TRBD1 (7 bases). The CDR3 sequence is 15 residues long. V gave up 0 bases and J gave up 1 base, with 10 bases separating them. The germline gives CDR1 WSHSY, CDR2 SAAADI. CDR3 loop: CASSESRGESYEQYF. The CDR3 DNA reads as TGCGCCAGCAGTGAGTCCAGGGGGGAATCCTACGAGCAGTACTTC.

V is TRBV5-1 and J is TRBJ2-2, with TRBD2 as a possible D gene (6 bases). The V gene lost 4 bases and the J gene lost 6 bases, with 10 bases spanning the gap. The CDR3 consists of 13 residues. CDR1 and CDR2 from the germline V gene are SGHRS and YFSETQ. The CDR3, as DNA: TGCGCCAGCAGCCGGACTATTGCCGGGGAGCTGTTTTTT. Its protein is CASSRTIAGELFF.

The table lists this clone with a count of one. The chain carries TRBV28 and TRBJ2-3; no firm D call. Germline V gene lookup returns CDR1 MDHEN and CDR2 SYDVKM. The V and J ends lost 3 bases and 5 bases respectively, with 6 bases between them. This CDR3 spans 12 amino acids. The CDR3 nucleotides are TGTGCCAGCAGTTTGGTGGGAGATACGCAGTATTTT. The encoded protein is CASSLVGDTQYF.

The chain has TRBV7-6 and TRBJ1-1; 9 bases agree with TRBD1. From germline, CDR1 is SGHVS and CDR2 FNYEAQ. This CDR3 contains 16 residues. Trimming took 0 bases from V and 3 from J; bases not matched to a gene: 5. The CDR3 DNA follows: TGTGCCAGCAGCTTAGCGGGGACAGGGATGGACACTGAAGCTTTCTTT. This codes for CASSLAGTGMDTEAFF.

The chain carries TRBV30 and TRBJ2-4, with D perhaps matching TRBD1 (6 bases). V shed 2 bases and J shed 5 bases, with 10 bases lying between them. In germline, CDR1 is GTSNPN, CDR2 SVGIG (reference sequence). This CDR3 contains 13 residues. The CDR3 reads CAWSSAGENIQYF. CDR3 bases: TGTGCCTGGAGTAGCGCAGGGGAAAACATTCAGTACTTC.

The genes are TRBV10-3 and TRBJ1-1, with 9 bases matching TRBD1. CDR3 size: 13 residues. The ends lost 6 bases at V and 7 bases at J; junction bases unmatched: 6. CDR1 and CDR2 (germline): ENHRY, SYGVKD. The CDR3, as DNA: TGTGCCATCAGGGGACAGGGTCCGGATGAAGCTTTCTTT. It encodes CAIRGQGPDEAFF.

This clone was detected many times. The rearrangement links TRBV2 to TRBJ1-4; 9 nucleotides agree with TRBD1. The V gene end was trimmed by 0 bases and the J gene end by 8 bases; junction bases not matched to a gene: 7. CDR1 is SNHLY, CDR2 FYNNEI, per germline. The CDR3 runs to 16 residues. CDR3 DNA: TGTGCCAGCAGTGAAGCGCTAGGACAGGGGAACGAAAAACTGTTTTTT. Translation gives CASSEALGQGNEKLFF.

The chain couples TRBV12-3 or TRBV12-4 to TRBJ2-7, with D unclear. This CDR3 region has 13 residues. V was pared by 3 bases and J by 1 base, with 7 bases between. The CDR3 region is CASSFDKSYEQYF. The CDR3 DNA reads TGTGCCAGCAGTTTTGACAAATCCTACGAGCAGTACTTC.

The J gene is TRBJ1-1, the V gene TRBV2; D possibly corresponds to TRBD1 (5 bases). The V and J ends lost 4 bases and 0 bases respectively, with 12 bases between them. CDR1 is SNHLY, CDR2 FYNNEI, per germline. The CDR3 runs to 15 residues. The CDR3 here is CASSVQGVMNTEAFF. For the CDR3, the DNA is TGTGCCAGCAGTGTCCAGGGAGTTATGAACACTGAAGCTTTCTTT.

The DNA for the CDR3 is TGTGCCAGCTCACCAGGGACAGGGGGTAGTCAGCCCCAGCATTTT. Translation: CASSPGTGGSQPQHF. V is TRBV18 and J is TRBJ1-5, with 11 bases matching TRBD1. V was clipped by 2 bases and J by 6 bases; unmatched bases: 3. The CDR3 consists of 15 residues. Germline V gene sequence: CDR1 KGHSH, CDR2 LQKENI.

The V and J genes are TRBV29-1 and TRBJ1-1, with 9 bases that match TRBD1. Germline V CDR1 and CDR2: SQVTM, ANQGSEA. V trimming: 4 bases; J trimming: 0 bases; junction bases outside the gene matches: 3. There are 14 residues in the CDR3. The CDR3 protein is CSVADRGMNTEAFF. The CDR3 DNA is TGCAGCGTTGCCGACAGGGGGATGAACACTGAAGCTTTCTTT.

This chain uses TRBV29-1 with TRBJ2-1; 9 nucleotides align to TRBD2. From germline, CDR1 is SQVTM and CDR2 ANQGSEA. The CDR3 consists of 14 residues. Germline trimming cut 5 bases from V and 1 base from J; bases unmatched to any gene: 3. The CDR3 bases are TGCAGCGTTAACGGACTAGCGTCCTACAATGAGCAGTTCTTC. Translation: CSVNGLASYNEQFF.